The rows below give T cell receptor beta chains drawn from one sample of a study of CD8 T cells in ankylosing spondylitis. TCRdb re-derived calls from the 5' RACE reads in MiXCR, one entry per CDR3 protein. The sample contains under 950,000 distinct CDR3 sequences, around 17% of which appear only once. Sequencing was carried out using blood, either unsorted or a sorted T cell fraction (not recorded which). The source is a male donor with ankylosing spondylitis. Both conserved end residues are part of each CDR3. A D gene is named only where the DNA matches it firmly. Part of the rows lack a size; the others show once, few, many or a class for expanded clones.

CDR3nt: TGTGCCACCAGTGAGCCCGGGACTAAGGCCAATGAGCAGTTCTTC
CDR3aa: CATSEPGTKANEQFF
abundance: .
j_gene: TRBJ2-1
len: 15
d_gene: TRBD2
v_gene: TRBV24-1

CDR3nt: TGCAGTGCCTCCACAGGGGGCAAAAATTCACCCCTCCACTTT
CDR3aa: CSASTGGKNSPLHF
abundance: .
j_gene: TRBJ1-6
len: 14
d_gene: TRBD1
v_gene: TRBV20-1

CDR3nt: TGCGCCAGCAGCCAAACTAGCGGCGATTTCTACGAGCAGTACTTC
CDR3aa: CASSQTSGDFYEQYF
abundance: .
j_gene: TRBJ2-7
len: 15
d_gene: TRBD2
v_gene: TRBV4-1

CDR3nt: TGCGCCAGCAGCCAAGCTCGGGTCCAGGGGGTCTATGGCTACACCTTC
CDR3aa: CASSQARVQGVYGYTF
abundance: .
j_gene: TRBJ1-2
len: 16
d_gene: TRBD1
v_gene: TRBV4-1

CDR3nt: TGCAGTGCTAGGCCCCGCGGCGATGAGCAGTTCTTC
CDR3aa: CSARPRGDEQFF
abundance: .
j_gene: TRBJ2-1
len: 12
d_gene: .
v_gene: TRBV20-1

CDR3nt: TGTGCCAGCAGCGGCCGGGTCCTCACAGATACGCAGTATTTT
CDR3aa: CASSGRVLTDTQYF
abundance: .
j_gene: TRBJ2-3
len: 14
d_gene: .
v_gene: TRBV7-2

CDR3nt: TGTGCCACCAGCAGAGATTGGGGGAGAGGGGACAATGAGCAGTTCTTC
CDR3aa: CATSRDWGRGDNEQFF
abundance: few
j_gene: TRBJ2-1
len: 16
d_gene: .
v_gene: TRBV15

CDR3nt: TGTGCCACCAGTGATAGTCGGAGCCTCGTGGAGGGGTCCTACGAGCAGTACTTC
CDR3aa: CATSDSRSLVEGSYEQYF
abundance: .
j_gene: TRBJ2-7
len: 18
d_gene: .
v_gene: TRBV24-1

CDR3nt: TGTGCCAGCAGCCCCATACAGGGAGGGAACACCGGGGAGCTGTTTTTT
CDR3aa: CASSPIQGGNTGELFF
abundance: .
j_gene: TRBJ2-2
len: 16
d_gene: .
v_gene: TRBV6-1

CDR3nt: TGTGCCAGCAGCCTCCCCGCCCTGTCTAATTCACCCCTCCACTTT
CDR3aa: CASSLPALSNSPLHF
abundance: few
j_gene: TRBJ1-6
len: 15
d_gene: .
v_gene: TRBV28

CDR3nt: TGCAGTGCTACTTCCGGGACTAGCGGGAGCCCCGAGCAGTACTTC
CDR3aa: CSATSGTSGSPEQYF
abundance: few
j_gene: TRBJ2-7
len: 15
d_gene: TRBD2
v_gene: TRBV20-1

CDR3nt: TGTGCCAGCAGCCAAGAAAGCGGGGGGTGGGCTGAAGCTTTCTTT
CDR3aa: CASSQESGGWAEAFF
abundance: few
j_gene: TRBJ1-1
len: 15
d_gene: .
v_gene: TRBV4-2

CDR3nt: TGTGCCAGCAGTTCCCAATCGGATCAGCCCCAGCATTTT
CDR3aa: CASSSQSDQPQHF
abundance: .
j_gene: TRBJ1-5
len: 13
d_gene: .
v_gene: TRBV12-3/TRBV12-4

CDR3nt: TGCGCCAGCAGCCTCCAAGTCTCGGGACAGGCCTACGAGCAGTACTTC
CDR3aa: CASSLQVSGQAYEQYF
abundance: .
j_gene: TRBJ2-7
len: 16
d_gene: TRBD1
v_gene: TRBV4-1

CDR3nt: TGTGCCAGCAGTTTAGGTGTGCTGAGCCGAGGCGAGCAGTACTTC
CDR3aa: CASSLGVLSRGEQYF
abundance: .
j_gene: TRBJ2-7
len: 15
d_gene: .
v_gene: TRBV28

CDR3nt: TGTGCCAGCAACCCTTTGGTGGTCGGGAGGGTAAATGAGCAGTTCTTC
CDR3aa: CASNPLVVGRVNEQFF
abundance: .
j_gene: TRBJ2-1
len: 16
d_gene: TRBD2
v_gene: TRBV7-9

CDR3nt: TGTGCCAGCAGTTTCGGAGGGGTTAGCAATCACCCCCAGCATTTT
CDR3aa: CASSFGGVSNHPQHF
abundance: few
j_gene: TRBJ1-5
len: 15
d_gene: .
v_gene: TRBV12-3/TRBV12-4

CDR3nt: TGCGCCAGCAGCCAAGCTAGGACTAGCGGGAACAATGAGCAGTTCTTC
CDR3aa: CASSQARTSGNNEQFF
abundance: .
j_gene: TRBJ2-1
len: 16
d_gene: TRBD2
v_gene: TRBV4-3

CDR3nt: TGTGCCTGGAGTCAAAACACCGGGGAGCTGTTTTTT
CDR3aa: CAWSQNTGELFF
abundance: once
j_gene: TRBJ2-2
len: 12
d_gene: .
v_gene: TRBV30

CDR3nt: TGTGCCAGTGCGACTAGCGGGAGTTACAATGAGCAGTTCTTC
CDR3aa: CASATSGSYNEQFF
abundance: many
j_gene: TRBJ2-1
len: 14
d_gene: TRBD2
v_gene: TRBV6-2/TRBV6-3

CDR3nt: TGTGCCAGCAGTTTCTTGGCGAATGCGGGAGGGCTCTACAATGAGCAGTTCTTC
CDR3aa: CASSFLANAGGLYNEQFF
abundance: many
j_gene: TRBJ2-1
len: 18
d_gene: TRBD2
v_gene: TRBV12-3/TRBV12-4

CDR3nt: TGTGCCAGTAGTGAGCCTGGACGGGACTATGGCTACACCTTC
CDR3aa: CASSEPGRDYGYTF
abundance: few
j_gene: TRBJ1-2
len: 14
d_gene: .
v_gene: TRBV19

CDR3nt: TGCGCCAGCAGCTTGGGACAGGGGGCCAGCACCGGGGAGCTGTTTTTT
CDR3aa: CASSLGQGASTGELFF
abundance: .
j_gene: TRBJ2-2
len: 16
d_gene: TRBD1
v_gene: TRBV5-1

CDR3nt: TGTGCCAGCAGCTTATTATCGTCCGGACTAGCGGGAGGGGATACGCAGTATTTT
CDR3aa: CASSLLSSGLAGGDTQYF
abundance: .
j_gene: TRBJ2-3
len: 18
d_gene: TRBD2
v_gene: TRBV11-2

CDR3nt: TGCGCCAGCAGTACTTCCTATGGCTACACCTTC
CDR3aa: CASSTSYGYTF
abundance: .
j_gene: TRBJ1-2
len: 11
d_gene: .
v_gene: TRBV10-1

CDR3nt: TGTGCCAGCAGCCGGTGGGGTCAGCCCCAGCATTTT
CDR3aa: CASSRWGQPQHF
abundance: few
j_gene: TRBJ1-5
len: 12
d_gene: .
v_gene: TRBV27

CDR3nt: TGTGCCAGCAGCTCGAAGACAGGGGTTAATTCACCCCTCCACTTT
CDR3aa: CASSSKTGVNSPLHF
abundance: .
j_gene: TRBJ1-6
len: 15
d_gene: TRBD1
v_gene: TRBV7-8

CDR3nt: TGCGCCAGCACCTTACAGGGGACCACAGATACGCAGTATTTT
CDR3aa: CASTLQGTTDTQYF
abundance: few
j_gene: TRBJ2-3
len: 14
d_gene: TRBD1
v_gene: TRBV5-1

CDR3nt: TGCGCCAGCAGCCCGTTGGGGGCCCCCCGCAATGAGCAGTTCTTC
CDR3aa: CASSPLGAPRNEQFF
abundance: .
j_gene: TRBJ2-1
len: 15
d_gene: .
v_gene: TRBV4-1

CDR3nt: TGTGCCAGCTTTCGAGCAGGGGGCTGGGACACTGAAGCTTTCTTT
CDR3aa: CASFRAGGWDTEAFF
abundance: few
j_gene: TRBJ1-1
len: 15
d_gene: TRBD1
v_gene: TRBV12-3/TRBV12-4

CDR3nt: TGTGCCAGCAGCCCGTCCTTGACCTCAAAAGAGACCCAGTACTTC
CDR3aa: CASSPSLTSKETQYF
abundance: .
j_gene: TRBJ2-5
len: 15
d_gene: .
v_gene: TRBV7-2

CDR3nt: TGTGCCAGCACCCCGGACAGGTGGCTGAACACTGAAGCTTTCTTT
CDR3aa: CASTPDRWLNTEAFF
abundance: few
j_gene: TRBJ1-1
len: 15
d_gene: TRBD1
v_gene: TRBV12-3/TRBV12-4

CDR3nt: TGTGCCAGCAGCCCCGGGACTAGCGGGAGTATAACCAAAAACATTCAGTACTTC
CDR3aa: CASSPGTSGSITKNIQYF
abundance: few
j_gene: TRBJ2-4
len: 18
d_gene: TRBD2
v_gene: TRBV11-2

CDR3nt: TGCGCCAGCAGCCAAGAAGGTGGGCAGAGCAGCACAGATACGCAGTATTTT
CDR3aa: CASSQEGGQSSTDTQYF
abundance: few
j_gene: TRBJ2-3
len: 17
d_gene: .
v_gene: TRBV4-1

CDR3nt: TGTGCCAGCAGCTTGAGGACGGGTAACGAGCAGTACTTC
CDR3aa: CASSLRTGNEQYF
abundance: few
j_gene: TRBJ2-7
len: 13
d_gene: .
v_gene: TRBV7-4

CDR3nt: TGTGCCAGCAGCCAAGACCTTAGAACTGAAGCTTTCTTT
CDR3aa: CASSQDLRTEAFF
abundance: .
j_gene: TRBJ1-1
len: 13
d_gene: .
v_gene: TRBV4-2

CDR3nt: TGTGCCAGCAGTGAAGTCAGCGGGAGGATGTACAATGAGCAGTTCTTC
CDR3aa: CASSEVSGRMYNEQFF
abundance: .
j_gene: TRBJ2-1
len: 16
d_gene: TRBD2
v_gene: TRBV2

CDR3nt: TGTGCCAGCAGTTTTTTCGTCGGTTCCTACAATGAGCAGTTCTTC
CDR3aa: CASSFFVGSYNEQFF
abundance: .
j_gene: TRBJ2-1
len: 15
d_gene: .
v_gene: TRBV12-3/TRBV12-4

CDR3nt: TGTGCCAGCAGCCTACTAGCGGGAGATTTAGGTGAGCAGTTCTTC
CDR3aa: CASSLLAGDLGEQFF
abundance: .
j_gene: TRBJ2-1
len: 15
d_gene: TRBD2
v_gene: TRBV12-3/TRBV12-4

CDR3nt: TGTGCCAGCAGTTACTCCGGGACAGTATACAATGAGCAGTTCTTC
CDR3aa: CASSYSGTVYNEQFF
abundance: few
j_gene: TRBJ2-1
len: 15
d_gene: TRBD1
v_gene: TRBV12-3/TRBV12-4

CDR3nt: TGCGCCAGCAGTGATGACAGGGGCGGGGAGCTGTTTTTT
CDR3aa: CASSDDRGGELFF
abundance: few
j_gene: TRBJ2-2
len: 13
d_gene: TRBD1
v_gene: TRBV5-1

CDR3nt: TGCGCCAGCAGCCAAGATCAGGGGGCGAACACCATATATTTT
CDR3aa: CASSQDQGANTIYF
abundance: many
j_gene: TRBJ1-3
len: 14
d_gene: TRBD1
v_gene: TRBV4-3

CDR3nt: TGCAGTGCTAGAGATACGCGGGGGGGTAATGAAAAACTGTTTTTT
CDR3aa: CSARDTRGGNEKLFF
abundance: .
j_gene: TRBJ1-4
len: 15
d_gene: .
v_gene: TRBV20-1

CDR3nt: TGTGCCAGCAGTTTATTTAGCGGGAGTTCCGAGCAGTACTTC
CDR3aa: CASSLFSGSSEQYF
abundance: .
j_gene: TRBJ2-7
len: 14
d_gene: TRBD2
v_gene: TRBV28

CDR3nt: TGTGCCAGCAGCCGCCTAGCGGGAGTATCCTACGAGCAGTACTTC
CDR3aa: CASSRLAGVSYEQYF
abundance: .
j_gene: TRBJ2-7
len: 15
d_gene: TRBD2
v_gene: TRBV14

CDR3nt: TGCGCCAGCAGCTTGGCCCCCCAGCGGCCAGAGACCCAGTACTTC
CDR3aa: CASSLAPQRPETQYF
abundance: .
j_gene: TRBJ2-5
len: 15
d_gene: .
v_gene: TRBV5-1